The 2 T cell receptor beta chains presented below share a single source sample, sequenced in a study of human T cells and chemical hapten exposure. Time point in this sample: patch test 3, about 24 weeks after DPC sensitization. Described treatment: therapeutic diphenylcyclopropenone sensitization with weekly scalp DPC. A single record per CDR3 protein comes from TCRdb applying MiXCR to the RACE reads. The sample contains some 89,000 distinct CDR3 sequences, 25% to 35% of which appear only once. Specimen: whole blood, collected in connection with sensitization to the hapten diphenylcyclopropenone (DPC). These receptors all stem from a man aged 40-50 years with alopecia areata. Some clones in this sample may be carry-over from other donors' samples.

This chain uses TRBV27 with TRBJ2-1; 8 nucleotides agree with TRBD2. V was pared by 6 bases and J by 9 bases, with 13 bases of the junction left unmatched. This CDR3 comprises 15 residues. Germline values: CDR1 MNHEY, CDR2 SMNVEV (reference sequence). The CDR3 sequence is CASSPRSGSPSEQFF. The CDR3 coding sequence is TGTGCCAGCAGCCCCAGGAGCGGGAGCCCGTCTGAGCAGTTCTTC.

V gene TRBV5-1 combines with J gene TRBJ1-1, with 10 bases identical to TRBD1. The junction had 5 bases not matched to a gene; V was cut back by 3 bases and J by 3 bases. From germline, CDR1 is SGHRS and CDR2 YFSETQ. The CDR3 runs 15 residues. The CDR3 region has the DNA TGCGCCAGCAGCTCCACCGGGACAGGGGACACTGAAGCTTTCTTT. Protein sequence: CASSSTGTGDTEAFF.